These 13 T cell receptor beta chains originate from one sample sequenced in a study of blood T cells in healthy people across ages. The use of a sample-barcoded 5' primer and a J-beta primer mix characterized a second PCR of roughly 6 to 11 cycles. TCRdb redid the calling of the 5' RACE reads with MiXCR, one entry per CDR3 protein. The sample records 1.8 million or so distinct CDR3 sequences, 30% to 40% being singletons. The sequencing sample was made of blood. The receptors here all came from a human donor in good health.

V gene TRBV13 combines with J gene TRBJ2-3; 8 bases line up with TRBD2. The CDR3 totals 14 residues. Germline trimming cut 5 bases from V and 6 bases from J; bases unmatched to any gene: 7. CDR1 is PRHDT and CDR2 is FYEKMQ in the germline V gene (reference sequence). CDR3 bases: TGTGCCAGCAGCCCGGGACTAGGGGAGGATACGCAGTATTTT. It codes for CASSPGLGEDTQYF.

Details on this clonotype: A read error is possible here, since a much larger clone lies one base away. The chain couples TRBV7-9 to TRBJ2-4; the match to TRBD1 covers 10 bases. With 5 bases clipped from V and 7 bases from J, the junction kept 8 bases outside the gene matches. The germline V gene encodes CDR1 SEHNR and CDR2 FQNEAQ (reference sequence). The CDR3 has 15 residues. The CDR3 protein is CASSNLDRGANIQYF. The CDR3 DNA reads TGTGCCAGCAGCAACTTGGACAGGGGGGCGAACATTCAGTACTTC.

On this clonotype: At one end, the junction sequence differs from germline, possibly due to a read error. V is TRBV7-9 and J is TRBJ2-4; D remains ambiguous. Germline loops: CDR1 SEHNR, CDR2 FQNEAQ (reference sequence). CDR3 length equals 15 residues. The CDR3 DNA reads as TGTGCCGGCAGCCCCCCTGGTCAGCCCCCCGAGGAGCAGTACTTC. Translation gives CAGSPPGQPPEEQYF.

On this clonotype: A much larger clone differs by one base, so this may be a read error. CDR3 DNA: TGTGCCATCAGCTGCAGGGAAGGGGAGGGAGTTAATGAGCAGTTCTTC. Translating it yields CAISCREGEGVNEQFF. The genes are TRBV10-3 and TRBJ2-1, with TRBD2 matching 7 bases. Trimming cost V 6 bases and J 7 bases; bases outside gene matches: 15. Looked up from germline, CDR1 is ENHRY and CDR2 is SYGVKD. The CDR3 has 16 residues.

This clonotype has just a few counts. This chain joins TRBV15 and TRBJ1-2; unclear D gene. This CDR3 has 14 residues. CDR1 and CDR2 (germline): LNHNV, YYDKDF (reference sequence). V shed 1 base and J shed 8 bases, with 14 bases lying between them. CDR3 protein: CATSRVRKEGGYTF. The DNA for the CDR3 is TGTGCCACCAGCAGAGTTCGAAAGGAAGGAGGCTACACCTTC.

The chain couples TRBV7-8 to TRBJ1-5; D is unresolved. From germline, CDR1 is SGHVS and CDR2 FQNEAQ. V lost 1 base, J lost 2 bases, and 15 bases lay in between. CDR3 length: 17 residues. The CDR3 sequence is CASSLEVAMRGNQPQHF. The CDR3 nucleotides are TGTGCCAGCAGCTTAGAAGTCGCCATGAGGGGCAATCAGCCCCAGCATTTT.

In its sample, this clonotype was seen a few times. CDR3 protein: CASSLGPNSDEQFF. Written as DNA, the CDR3 is TGCGCCAGCAGCTTGGGTCCGAACTCTGATGAGCAGTTCTTC. The chain is built from TRBV5-1 and TRBJ2-1; D remains unclear. V dropped 0 bases and J dropped 8 bases, with 12 bases sitting between them. CDR1 is SGHRS and CDR2 is YFSETQ in the germline V gene. The CDR3 runs to 14 residues. The variable domain in full, completed from reference TRBV5-1 and TRBJ2-1, reads KAGVTQTPRYLIKTRGQQVTLSCSPISGHRSVSWYQQTPGQGLQFLFEYFSETQRNKGNFPGRFSGRQFSNSRSEMNVSTLELGDSALYLCASSLGPNSDEQFFGPGTRLTVL.

V usage is TRBV29-1 and J usage is TRBJ1-5; possible D gene TRBD1, 5 bases. V was trimmed by 4 bases and J by 9 bases, leaving 16 bases between them. The CDR3 covers 13 residues. Per germline, CDR1 SQVTM and CDR2 ANQGSEA. CDR3 residues: CSVGPGLRGPQHF. CDR3 sequence (DNA): TGCAGCGTTGGGCCAGGGCTAAGAGGGCCCCAGCATTTT. Drawing the rest from reference TRBV29-1 and TRBJ1-5, the complete variable domain is SAVISQKPSRDICQRGTSLTIQCQVDSQVTMMFWYRQQPGQSLTLIATANQGSEATYESGFVIDKFPISRPNLTFSTLTVSNMSPEDSSIYLCSVGPGLRGPQHFGDGTRLSIL.

This clonotype occurred a few times. The chain recombines TRBV20-1 with TRBJ2-7; D gene uncertain. The CDR3 is 12 residues long. Germline assignment: CDR1 DFQATT and CDR2 SNEGSKA (reference sequence). The V gene lost 5 bases and the J gene lost 6 bases, with 14 bases spanning the gap. For the CDR3, the DNA is TGCAGTGCTGAACTTCTAATGGGCGAGCAGTACTTC. It yields the protein CSAELLMGEQYF.

CDR3 residues: CASSLVGHFTGELFF. DNA of the CDR3: TGTGCCAGCAGCTTAGTGGGACACTTTACCGGGGAGCTGTTTTTT. The chain combines TRBV7-9 with TRBJ2-2; perhaps TRBD1 as D (6 bases). V was cut by 1 base and J by 5 bases, with 11 bases left in between. CDR1 and CDR2 from the germline V gene are SEHNR and FQNEAQ (reference sequence). This CDR3 spans 15 amino acids.

This clonotype was seen only a few times. The chain couples TRBV28 to TRBJ2-7, with 8 nucleotides matching TRBD1. J lost 2 bases, V lost 1 base, and 7 bases had no gene match. This CDR3 has 16 residues. Germline CDR1 is MDHEN and CDR2 is SYDVKM. The CDR3 DNA follows: TGTGCCAGCAGTTTATCAGTGGGACAGGAGACCTACGAGCAGTACTTC. Protein product: CASSLSVGQETYEQYF.

This clonotype appeared a few times. This CDR3 reads CASSPPSNEQFF. CDR3 bases: TGTGCCAGCAGCCCACCCAGCAATGAGCAGTTCTTC. The V gene is TRBV7-9, the J gene TRBJ2-1; no reliable D call. Trimming shortened V by 5 bases and J by 6 bases, and 8 bases separated the two germline ends. This CDR3 spans 12 amino acids. Germline V CDR1 and CDR2: SEHNR, FQNEAQ (reference sequence). Drawing the rest from reference TRBV7-9 and TRBJ2-1, the complete variable domain is DTGVSQNPRHKITKRGQNVTFRCDPISEHNRLYWYRQTLGQGPEFLTYFQNEAQLEKSRLLSDRFSAERPKGSFSTLEIQRTEQGDSAMYLCASSPPSNEQFFGPGTRLTVL.

The chain employs TRBV12-3 or TRBV12-4 and TRBJ2-3; 10 nucleotides line up with TRBD2. The trim removed 7 bases at V and 0 bases at J, leaving 7 bases unmatched. CDR3 length: 16 amino acids. CDR3 protein: CASTRGLADSTDTQYF. In DNA form, the CDR3 reads TGTGCCAGCACCCGCGGACTAGCGGATAGCACAGATACGCAGTATTTT.